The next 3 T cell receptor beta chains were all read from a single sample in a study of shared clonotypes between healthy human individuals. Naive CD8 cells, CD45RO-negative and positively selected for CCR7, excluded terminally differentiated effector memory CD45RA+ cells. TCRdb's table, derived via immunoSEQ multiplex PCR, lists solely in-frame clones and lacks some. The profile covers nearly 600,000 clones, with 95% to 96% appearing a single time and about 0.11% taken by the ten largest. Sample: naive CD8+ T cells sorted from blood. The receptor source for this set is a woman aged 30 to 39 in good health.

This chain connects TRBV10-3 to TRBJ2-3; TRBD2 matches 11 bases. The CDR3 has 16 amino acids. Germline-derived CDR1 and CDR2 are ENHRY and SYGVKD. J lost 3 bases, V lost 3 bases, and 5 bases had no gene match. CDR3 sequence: CAISEELAGVTDTQYF. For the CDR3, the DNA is TGTGCCATCAGTGAAGAACTAGCGGGAGTGACAGATACGCAGTATTTT.

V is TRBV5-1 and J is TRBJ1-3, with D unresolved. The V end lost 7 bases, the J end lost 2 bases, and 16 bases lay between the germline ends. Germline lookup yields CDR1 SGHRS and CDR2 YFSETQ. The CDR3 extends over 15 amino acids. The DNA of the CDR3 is TGCGCCAGCCGCTGGGAGGAGGGCCCTGGAAACACCATATATTTT. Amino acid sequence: CASRWEEGPGNTIYF.

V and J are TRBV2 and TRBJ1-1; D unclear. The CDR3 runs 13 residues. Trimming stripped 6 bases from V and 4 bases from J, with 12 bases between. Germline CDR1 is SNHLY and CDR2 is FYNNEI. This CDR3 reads CASRLSRTTEAFF. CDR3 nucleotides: TGTGCCAGCAGACTATCTAGAACCACTGAAGCTTTCTTT. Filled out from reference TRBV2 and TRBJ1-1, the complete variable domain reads EPEVTQTPSHQVTQMGQEVILRCVPISNHLYFYWYRQILGQKVEFLVSFYNNEISEKSEIFDDQFSVERPDGSNFTLKIRSTKLEDSAMYFCASRLSRTTEAFFGQGTRLTVV.